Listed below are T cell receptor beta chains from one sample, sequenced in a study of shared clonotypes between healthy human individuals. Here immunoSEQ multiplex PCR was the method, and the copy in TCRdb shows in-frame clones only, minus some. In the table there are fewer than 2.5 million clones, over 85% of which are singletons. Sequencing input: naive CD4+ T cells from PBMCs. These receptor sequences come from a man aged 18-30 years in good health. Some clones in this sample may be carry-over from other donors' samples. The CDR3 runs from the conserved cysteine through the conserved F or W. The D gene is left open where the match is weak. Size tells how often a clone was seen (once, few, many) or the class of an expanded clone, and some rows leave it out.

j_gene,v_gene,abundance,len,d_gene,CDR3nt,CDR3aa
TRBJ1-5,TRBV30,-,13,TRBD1,TGTGCCTGGGCAGGGGGAGTTAGTCAGCCCCAGCATTTT,CAWAGGVSQPQHF
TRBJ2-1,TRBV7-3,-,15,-,TGTGCCAGCAGCTTAACGTACAGGGAGGACAATGAGCAGTTCTTC,CASSLTYREDNEQFF
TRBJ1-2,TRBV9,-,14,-,TGTGCCAGCAGCCCAAGGACTGAGAACTATGGCTACACCTTC,CASSPRTENYGYTF
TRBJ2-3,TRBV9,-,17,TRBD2,TGTGCCAGCAGCGTAGGCGTTAGCGGGGACCGCACAGATACGCAGTATTTT,CASSVGVSGDRTDTQYF
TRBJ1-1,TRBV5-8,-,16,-,TGTGCCAGCAGCTTGGGGCTAATTCGGGTGAACACTGAAGCTTTCTTT,CASSLGLIRVNTEAFF
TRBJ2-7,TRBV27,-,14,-,TGTGCCACCTCCTCCGTGGGAGGTGGCTACGAGCAGTACTTC,CATSSVGGGYEQYF
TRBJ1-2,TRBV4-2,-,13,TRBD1,TGTGCCAGCAGCCAGACAGGGAACTATGGCTACACCTTC,CASSQTGNYGYTF
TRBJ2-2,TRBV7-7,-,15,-,TGTGCCAGCGGCGGAGGAGGCTTGAACACCGGGGAGCTGTTTTTT,CASGGGGLNTGELFF
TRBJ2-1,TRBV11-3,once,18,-,TGTGCCAGCAGCCAGGCGGCTGGAGCTTATGACTCCTACAATGAGCAGTTCTTC,CASSQAAGAYDSYNEQFF
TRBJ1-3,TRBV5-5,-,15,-,TGTGCCAGCAGCTTGATATCCAGATCTGGAAACACCATATATTTT,CASSLISRSGNTIYF
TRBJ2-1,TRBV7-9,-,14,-,TGTGCCAGCAGCTTCGACGCGACAAAGGATGAGCAGTTCTTC,CASSFDATKDEQFF
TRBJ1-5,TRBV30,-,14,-,TGTGCCTGGAGTTCCGCCGGGGGATATCAGCCCCAGCATTTT,CAWSSAGGYQPQHF
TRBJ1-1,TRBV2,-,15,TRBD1,TGTGCCAGCAGCGGGACAGGGGGCATGAACACTGAAGCTTTCTTT,CASSGTGGMNTEAFF
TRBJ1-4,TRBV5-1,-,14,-,TGCGCCAGCAAAGTACAGGGCACTAATGAAAAACTGTTTTTT,CASKVQGTNEKLFF
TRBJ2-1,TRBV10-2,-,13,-,TGCGCCAGCGGCTTTACTTCCTACAATGAGCAGTTCTTC,CASGFTSYNEQFF
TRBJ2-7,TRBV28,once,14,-,TGTGCCAGCAGCCCTCCTAGATTTTCCTACGAGCAGTACTTC,CASSPPRFSYEQYF
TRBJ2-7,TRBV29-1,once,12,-,TGCAGCGTAGGGACGGACACCTACGAGCAGTACTTC,CSVGTDTYEQYF
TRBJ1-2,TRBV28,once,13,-,TGTGCCAGCAGTTTCAGGACGGCCTATGGCTACACCTTC,CASSFRTAYGYTF
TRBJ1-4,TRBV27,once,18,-,TGTGCCACCGAGATGTGCCCGCCGTGCTGCGAGCCGATTGAAAAACTGTTTTTT,CATEMCPPCCEPIEKLFF
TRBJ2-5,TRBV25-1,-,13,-,TGTGCCAGCAGTGAAGCAGGGTTGGAGACCCAGTACTTC,CASSEAGLETQYF
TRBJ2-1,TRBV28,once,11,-,TGTGGCTCTGCGGTTGGGGTTGAGCAGTTCTTC,CGSAVGVEQFF
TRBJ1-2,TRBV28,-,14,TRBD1,TGTGCCAGCAGATCTACAGGGGCCTTTTATGGCTACACCTTC,CASRSTGAFYGYTF
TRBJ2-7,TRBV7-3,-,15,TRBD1,TGTGCCAGCAGCCGAACCGGGACAGGGGACTACGAGCAGTACTTC,CASSRTGTGDYEQYF
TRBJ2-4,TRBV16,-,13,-,TGTGCCAGCAGCCACCCACAGGGCTACATTCAGTACTTC,CASSHPQGYIQYF
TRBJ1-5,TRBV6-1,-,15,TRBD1,TGTGCCAGCAGGGAACCGACAGGGGGTAATCAGCCCCAGCATTTT,CASREPTGGNQPQHF
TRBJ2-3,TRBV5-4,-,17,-,TGTGCCAGCAGCCGGTCCGCAGGGGGGACTGTAACAGATACGCAGTATTTT,CASSRSAGGTVTDTQYF
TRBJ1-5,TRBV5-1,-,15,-,TGCGCCAGCAGCTCCGGGAGTGAGGGCAATCAGCCCCAGCATTTT,CASSSGSEGNQPQHF
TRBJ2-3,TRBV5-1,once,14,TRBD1,TGCGCCAGCAGCCAGGGACAGGGCACAGATACGCAGTATTTT,CASSQGQGTDTQYF
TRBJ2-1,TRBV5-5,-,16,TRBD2,TGTGCCAGCAGGTTGCGGGGACTAGCGGGAGTCGGTGAGCAGTTCTTC,CASRLRGLAGVGEQFF
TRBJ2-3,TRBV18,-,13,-,TGTGCCAGCTCACCGGTGGCGACAGATACGCAGTATTTT,CASSPVATDTQYF
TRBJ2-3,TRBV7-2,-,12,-,TGTGCCAGCAGCCGGGCCCCCGATACGCAGTATTTT,CASSRAPDTQYF
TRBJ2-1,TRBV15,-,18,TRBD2,TGTGCCACCAGCAGATTAACTAGCGGGAGGACATCTTACAATGAGCAGTTCTTC,CATSRLTSGRTSYNEQFF
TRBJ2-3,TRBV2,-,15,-,TGTGCCAGCAGTGGCCAGCGGATATACACAGATACGCAGTATTTT,CASSGQRIYTDTQYF
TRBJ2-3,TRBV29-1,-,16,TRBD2,TGCAGCGTTGCCCTAAGGTTTCGGGAGGGGAGGGATACGCAGTATTTT,CSVALRFREGRDTQYF
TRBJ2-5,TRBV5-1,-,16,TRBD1,TGCGCCAGCAGCTTGGCCAGTGAGGGGGCGAGGGAGACCCAGTACTTC,CASSLASEGARETQYF
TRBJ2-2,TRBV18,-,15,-,TGTGCCAGCTCACCCGGACGGACGAACACCGGGGAGCTGTTTTTT,CASSPGRTNTGELFF
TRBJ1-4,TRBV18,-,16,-,TGTGCCAGCTCACGTATGGGCGCGGGAGGATTAGAAAAACTGTTTTTT,CASSRMGAGGLEKLFF
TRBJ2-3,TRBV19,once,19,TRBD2,TGTGCCAGTAGTATACTCGGGCAGGGGCCTAGCGGGACAGCAGATACGCAGTATTTT,CASSILGQGPSGTADTQYF
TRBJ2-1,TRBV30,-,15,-,TGTGCCTGGCCTAACACTTCCTTCTCATCCGGTGAGCAGTTCTTC,CAWPNTSFSSGEQFF
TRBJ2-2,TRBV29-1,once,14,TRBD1,TGCAGCGCCGGGACAGGGGCCAACACCGGGGAGCTGTTTTTT,CSAGTGANTGELFF
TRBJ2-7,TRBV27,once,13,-,TGTGCCAGCAGTTTAGTGAGCTCCTACGAGCAGTACTTC,CASSLVSSYEQYF
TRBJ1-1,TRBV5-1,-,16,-,TGCGCCAGCAGCTTGGAGGCGGGGCGGTCAAACACTGAAGCTTTCTTT,CASSLEAGRSNTEAFF
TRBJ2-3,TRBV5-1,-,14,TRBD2,TGCGCCAGCAGCCAAATGACTAGCGCAGATACGCAGTATTTT,CASSQMTSADTQYF
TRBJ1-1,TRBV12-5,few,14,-,TGTGCTAGTGGTTTGGAGGGTAGGTTCACTGAAGCTTTCTTT,CASGLEGRFTEAFF
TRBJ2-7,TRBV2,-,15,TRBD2,TGTGCCAGCAGTGAAGCGCTAGCGGGAAGGTACGAGCAGTACTTC,CASSEALAGRYEQYF
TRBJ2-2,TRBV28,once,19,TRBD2,TGTGCCAGCAGTAGACCGGGACTAGCGGGAGGGCCTATGGCCGGGGAGCTGTTTTTT,CASSRPGLAGGPMAGELFF
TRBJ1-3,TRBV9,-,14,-,TGTGCCAGCAGCGGACAGGCCCGGGGGAACACCATATATTTT,CASSGQARGNTIYF
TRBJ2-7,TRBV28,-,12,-,TGTGCCAGCAGTTTCCAATCCTACGAGCAGTACTTC,CASSFQSYEQYF
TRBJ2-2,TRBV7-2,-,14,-,TGTGCCAGCAGCTTACGACCCCTCAGCGGGGAGCTGTTTTTT,CASSLRPLSGELFF
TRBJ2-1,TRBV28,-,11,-,TGTGCCAGCAGTTCCCCCGGTGAGCAGTTCTTC,CASSSPGEQFF
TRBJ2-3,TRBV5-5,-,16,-,TGTGCCAGCAGCAGTCCTTCCGGGGTTATAACAGATACGCAGTATTTT,CASSSPSGVITDTQYF
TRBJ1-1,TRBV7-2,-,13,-,TGTGCCAGCAGTGGCGACATGAACACTGAAGCTTTCTTT,CASSGDMNTEAFF
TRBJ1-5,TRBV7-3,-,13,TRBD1,TGTGCCAGCAGCCGGGACAGGAATCAGCCCCAGCATTTT,CASSRDRNQPQHF